This T cell receptor (beta chain) was profiled in a study of blood T cell repertoires in COVID-19. Study background: Specimens from acute and convalescent COVID-19 originated in the United States, Italy and Spain. Nucleic acid was either cDNA or gDNA, and it came from T cells, B-cell-depleted T cells, or PBMCs.

In the original workflow: Reference gene primer amplification yielded estimated nucleated cell counts. Data came from immunoSEQ multiplex PCR; TCRdb stores just in-frame clones and leaves some out. V and J calls and clone size are given by that table; D and trimming were obtained from the DNA. The sample has about 64,000 clones; about 81% are singletons. V dropped 4 bases and J dropped 1; count of bases not matched to a gene: 6. Germline CDR1 reads MGHRA; CDR2 reads YSYEKL. CDR3 length: 16 residues. The genes are TRBV4-1 and TRBJ2-1, with 8 bases matching TRBD1. Specimen: peripheral blood. The receptor was derived from a human donor in a cohort sampled during active COVID-19. The CDR3 DNA reads as TGCGCCAGCAGCCCCCAGAGGGACAGGTCCTACAATGAGCAGTTCTTC. Its translation: CASSPQRDRSYNEQFF.